The present T cell receptor (beta chain) was sequenced within a study of human T cells and chemical hapten exposure. Total RNA was isolated from whole blood that had not been fractionated. V gave up 2 bases and J gave up 0 bases, with 8 bases separating them. Germline lookup yields CDR1 SGHAT and CDR2 FQNNGV. The CDR3 consists of 15 residues. Each CDR3 protein is one row after TCRdb ran MiXCR on the 5' RACE reads. The sample holds roughly 81,000 distinct CDR3 sequences, about 15% seen once. This clonotype was counted only a few times. The TCR sequence derives from a female donor in good health. The rearrangement links TRBV11-2 to TRBJ2-1; no firm D call. CDR3 nucleotides: TGTGCCAGCAGCTTAAGGTTAAGCTCCTACAATGAGCAGTTCTTC. Protein: CASSLRLSSYNEQFF.